This entry concerns a single T cell receptor beta chain. A spike-in of synthetic TCR analog templates was added to each PCR. Data came from immunoSEQ multiplex PCR; TCRdb stores just in-frame clones and leaves some out. The sample carries about 120,000 clones, 80% to 95% recorded once. Described time point: peripheral blood 6 weeks after treatment start. Urothelial carcinoma affected the patients, and it was locally advanced or metastatic. The data belong to a study of PD-L1 blockade in urothelial cancer. About the research overall: Prior chemotherapy regimens per patient numbered 0 to 3. A median of roughly 150,000 T cells was found in the blood samples.

Germline loops: CDR1 SGHAT, CDR2 FQNNGV. The CDR3 is 18 amino acids. V gave up 6 bases and J gave up 0 bases, with 21 bases separating them. This clonotype originated in a man between 60 and 70 years old with urothelial cancer. The material was PBMCs, obtained around atezolizumab (anti-PD-L1) treatment. The chain links TRBV11-2 to TRBJ1-3; D is undetermined. The CDR3 protein is CASRILASDSSSGNTIYF. The CDR3, as DNA: TGTGCCAGCAGAATATTAGCCTCCGACTCGAGCTCTGGAAACACCATATATTTT.